The clone carrying this T cell receptor (beta chain) turned up a few times. The target antigen is unknown. This sample was included in a study of naive and memory T cell subsets. The study, taken as a whole, reports: Over 95% of naive TCR sequences appeared only once, unlike memory subsets.

An equimolar mix of two oligonucleotides served as the beta constant-region primer for TRBC1 and TRBC2. Four rounds of PCR amplified the ligated cDNA using nested alpha and beta constant-region primers plus SP2. Each CDR3 protein is one row after TCRdb ran MiXCR on the UMI-ligation and nested PCR reads. The sample lists some 150,000 distinct CDR3 sequences; 15% to 20% were seen once. The sequenced sample consisted of naive CD4+ T cells from blood. The sequence was collected from a human donor in good health.

The CDR3 sequence is CSAPRTGTAINEQFF. The CDR3, as DNA: TGCAGTGCTCCAAGGACCGGGACAGCGATCAATGAGCAGTTCTTC. The rearrangement links TRBV20-1 to TRBJ2-1; 7 nucleotides match TRBD1. Germline CDR1 reads DFQATT; CDR2 reads SNEGSKA (reference sequence). CDR3 size: 15 residues. V was clipped by 5 bases and J by 6 bases; unmatched bases: 13.